The 27 T cell receptor beta chains below all came from one sample that was sequenced in a study of T cells in women clearing cervical HPV infection. Only in-frame clones appear in the TCRdb table, and some are missing; sequencing was by immunoSEQ multiplex PCR. The sample table sets out tens of thousands of clones. The sample comprised blood buffy coat. Receptors were obtained from a woman between 18 and 69 years old with a cervical HPV16 infection that either progressed to CIN3+ or cleared (not recorded which).

Remarks on this clone: Read coverage stops 3 residues before the CDR3 terminus; the germline J gene supplies the remainder. The chain is built from TRBV5-1 and TRBJ2-1, with D perhaps matching TRBD2 (6 bases). The CDR3 has 14 residues. The germline gives CDR1 SGHRS, CDR2 YFSETQ. V was clipped by 3 bases and J by 3 bases, with 10 bases between them. This CDR3 reads CASSSGTGYNEQFF. The DNA read from the CDR3 is TGCGCCAGCAGCTCCGGGACTGGCTACAATGAG.

This clone is called medium-sized based on its frequency. The read ends 3 residues before the CDR3 terminus; that terminus is restored from the germline J gene. The chain couples TRBV18 to TRBJ2-7; the match to TRBD1 covers 7 bases. With 4 bases clipped from V and 2 bases from J, the junction kept 8 bases outside the gene matches. The CDR3 extends over 15 amino acids. Germline V lookup: CDR1 KGHSH, CDR2 LQKENI. The sequenced CDR3 bases are TGTGCCAGCTCACAAGGGACAGTTAGGACCTACGAG. Encoded protein: CASSQGTVRTYE. The whole CDR3 protein is CASSQGTVRTYEQYF. The entire variable domain, with the rest obtained from reference TRBV18 and TRBJ2-7, is as follows: NAGVMQNPRHLVRRRGQEARLRCSPMKGHSHVYWYRQLPEEGLKFMVYLQKENIIDESGMPKERFSAEFPKEGPSILRIQQVVRGDSAAYFCASSQGTVRTYEQYFGPGTRLTVT.

Concerning this clone itself: With the read ending 3 residues before the CDR3 end, the germline J gene is used to fill in that end. The chain is built from TRBV19 and TRBJ2-4, with 9 bases aligning to TRBD1. CDR3 length: 11 residues. Germline values: CDR1 LNHDA, CDR2 SQIVND (reference sequence). The CDR3 bases that were read are TGTGCCACGGACAGGGGAACTGGT. It is translated as CATDRGTG. The full CDR3 protein is CATDRGTGQYF.

The CDR3 is CASSITPGQGSTGELFF. The sequenced CDR3 bases are TGTGCCAGTAGTATTACTCCGGGACAGGGGAGCACCGGGGAG. The gene calls are TRBV19 and TRBJ2-2, with 10 bases fitting TRBD1. The read finishes 3 residues shy of the CDR3 end, and the germline J gene is used to complete it. The CDR3 has 17 amino acids. Trimming cost V 3 bases and J 4 bases; bases outside gene matches: 8. Per germline, CDR1 LNHDA and CDR2 SQIVND (reference sequence).

Points on this clone: The CDR3 is cut off 3 residues early in the read; its end comes from the germline J gene. The chain joins TRBV2 to TRBJ1-5; a weak D match, TRBD1 (6 bases). The CDR3 sequence is 15 residues long. With 4 bases removed from V and 5 bases from J, the gap between germline ends came to 15 bases. Germline CDR1 and CDR2: SNHLY and FYNNEI. CDR3 DNA, as far as it was read: TGTGCCAGCAGTGTCGGGTCAGGGGCACATCAGCCC. As protein: CASSVGSGAHQP. The whole CDR3 protein is CASSVGSGAHQPQHF. The full variable domain, completed using reference TRBV2 and TRBJ1-5, is EPEVTQTPSHQVTQMGQEVILRCVPISNHLYFYWYRQILGQKVEFLVSFYNNEISEKSEIFDDQFSVERPDGSNFTLKIRSTKLEDSAMYFCASSVGSGAHQPQHFGDGTRLSIL.

With regard to this clone: The read is 3 residues too short to cover the CDR3 end, so that end is filled in from the germline J gene. The chain carries TRBV19 and TRBJ2-4, with a tentative D call TRBD1 (6 bases). The V gene's germline CDR1 is LNHDA and CDR2 SQIVND (reference sequence). This CDR3 spans 13 amino acids. The chain's CDR3 is CASSRIGGAGQYF. CDR3 DNA, as far as it was read: TGTGCCAGTAGTCGTATTGGGGGCGCTGGT.

For this clone: With the read ending 3 residues before the CDR3 end, the germline J gene is used to fill in that end. The rearrangement joins TRBV20-1 to TRBJ1-1, with a tentative D call TRBD1 (6 bases). Germline V gene lookup returns CDR1 DFQATT and CDR2 SNEGSKA (reference sequence). V was shortened by 3 bases and J by 0 bases, with 14 bases between the two germline ends. This CDR3 is built from 15 residues. CDR3 residues: CSASGTTFMNTEAFF. The CDR3 DNA, read in part, is TGCAGTGCTAGTGGGACAACATTTATGAACACTGAA.

About this clone: The read comes to an end 3 residues before the CDR3 does, leaving the germline J gene to fill in the end. V gene TRBV19 combines with J gene TRBJ1-4; D call uncertain. The CDR3 spans 16 residues. Germline values: CDR1 LNHDA, CDR2 SQIVND (reference sequence). The V end lost 5 bases, the J end lost 8 bases, and 21 bases lay between the germline ends. CDR3 region: CASSEIGKGFGEKLFF. The covered CDR3 bases are TGTGCCAGTAGTGAAATTGGAAAAGGCTTCGGGGAAAAA.

About this clone itself: The read ends 3 residues early relative to the CDR3; the germline J gene fills the gap. The genes are TRBV28 and TRBJ1-4; 7 bases align to TRBD1. The CDR3 sequence is 16 residues long. Germline V gene data show CDR1 as MDHEN and CDR2 as SYDVKM. Losses at the gene ends were 6 bases for V and 4 bases for J; bases not matched to a gene: 11. The covered CDR3 bases are TGTGCCAGCAGAATTTTTTCCGGGACAGATAATGAAAAA. Protein sequence: CASRIFSGTDNEK. The full CDR3 protein is CASRIFSGTDNEKLFF. Full variable domain (remainder filled in from reference TRBV28 and TRBJ1-4): DVKVTQSSRYLVKRTGEKVFLECVQDMDHENMFWYRQDPGLGLRLIYFSYDVKMKEKGDIPEGYSVSREKKERFSLILESASTNQTSMYLCASRIFSGTDNEKLFFGSGTQLSVL.

As concerns this clone: The missing CDR3 end, 3 residues past where the read stops, is filled in from the germline J gene. J is TRBJ2-3 and V is TRBV5-6; 7 nucleotides match TRBD2. CDR1 is SGHDT, CDR2 YYEEEE, per germline. The CDR3 loop spans 13 amino acids. The J segment lost 6 bases and the V segment lost 3 bases, leaving 4 bases of the junction unmatched. CDR3 bases read: TGTGCCAGCAGCTCCCGGGGAGGGGATACG. Translated, it gives CASSSRGGDT. The full-length CDR3 reads as CASSSRGGDTQYF.

With regard to this clone: Read sequence stops 3 residues before the CDR3 end, and the germline J gene provides the missing end. The V and J genes are TRBV2 and TRBJ2-5, with D unresolved. V was shortened by 7 bases and J by 1 base, with 10 bases between the two germline ends. The CDR3 runs 13 residues. Germline assignment: CDR1 SNHLY and CDR2 FYNNEI. CDR3 protein: CASIFSSQETQYF. The CDR3 bases that were read are TGTGCCAGCATTTTTTCGTCCCAAGAGACC.

CDR3 loop: CASSSKPGTGLFLQEPQYF. The covered CDR3 bases are TGCGCCAGCAGCTCCAAACCCGGGACAGGGTTGTTCCTACAAGAGCCG. The genes are TRBV5-1 and TRBJ2-3; the match to TRBD1 covers 9 bases. The CDR3 extends 3 residues past the end of the read, so its final part is completed from the germline J gene. Germline lookup yields CDR1 SGHRS and CDR2 YFSETQ. CDR3 size: 19 residues. The variable domain in full, completed from reference TRBV5-1 and TRBJ2-3, reads KAGVTQTPRYLIKTRGQQVTLSCSPISGHRSVSWYQQTPGQGLQFLFEYFSETQRNKGNFPGRFSGRQFSNSRSEMNVSTLELGDSALYLCASSSKPGTGLFLQEPQYFGPGTRLTVL.

Comment on this clone: The read stops 3 residues short of the end of the CDR3; the missing end is completed from the germline J gene. The rearrangement uses TRBV5-1 and TRBJ2-1; no clear D gene. V lost 0 bases and J 6 bases, leaving 10 bases between the germline ends. CDR1 is SGHRS and CDR2 is YFSETQ in the germline V gene. There are 14 residues in the CDR3. The CDR3 DNA, read in part, is TGCGCCAGCAGCTTGGAACCCCAGTTCAATGAG. Translation: CASSLEPQFNE. In full, the CDR3 reads CASSLEPQFNEQFF.

A word on this clone: The missing CDR3 end, 3 residues past where the read stops, is filled in from the germline J gene. The rearrangement links TRBV13 to TRBJ2-7; tentatively, D is TRBD2 (6 bases). Trimming pared 3 bases from V and 2 bases from J, leaving 8 bases between. CDR3 length: 13 residues. The germline V gene encodes CDR1 PRHDT and CDR2 FYEKMQ (reference sequence). CDR3 DNA, as far as it was read: TGTGCCAGCAGCTTCGGGGGACCCTACGAG. Amino acids: CASSFGGPYE. The full-length CDR3 reads as CASSFGGPYEQYF. Supplemented by reference TRBV13 and TRBJ2-7, the full variable domain reads AAGVIQSPRHLIKEKRETATLKCYPIPRHDTVYWYQQGPGQDPQFLISFYEKMQSDKGSIPDRFSAQQFSDYHSELNMSSLELGDSALYFCASSFGGPYEQYFGPGTRLTVT.

Concerning this clone itself: The read comes to an end 3 residues before the CDR3 does, leaving the germline J gene to fill in the end. V and J are TRBV10-2 and TRBJ2-6, with 9 positions matching TRBD2. The CDR3 consists of 19 residues. CDR1 and CDR2 from the germline V gene are WSHSY and SAAADI. Trimming cost V 0 bases and J 8 bases; bases outside gene matches: 14. Here the CDR3 reads CASSESKFGLARVPNVLTF. CDR3 DNA (partial): TGCGCCAGCAGTGAGTCGAAATTTGGACTAGCGAGGGTGCCCAACGTC.

Remarks on this clone: The sequence runs out 3 residues before the end of the CDR3; the remainder is reconstructed from the germline J gene. V gene TRBV5-1 combines with J gene TRBJ2-2; D may be TRBD1 (6 bases). Germline V gene data show CDR1 as SGHRS and CDR2 as YFSETQ. The CDR3 loop spans 16 amino acids. V lost 4 bases to trimming and J lost 8 bases, with 21 bases between them. The CDR3 DNA, read in part, is TGCGCCAGCAGCCCAGGCGACACCACAGGGACGGGGGAG. Protein sequence: CASSPGDTTGTGE. The entire CDR3 protein is CASSPGDTTGTGELFF.

On this clone: The read is 3 residues too short to cover the CDR3 end, so that end is filled in from the germline J gene. The chain uses TRBV11-2 and TRBJ2-5; 8 nucleotides match TRBD2. V shed 5 bases, J shed 4 bases, and the junction held 9 bases outside the gene matches. Germline loops: CDR1 SGHAT, CDR2 FQNNGV. This CDR3 contains 15 residues. CDR3 sequence reads: CASSPGGTRAETQYF. The DNA read from the CDR3 is TGTGCCAGCAGCCCGGGGGGGACGCGGGCAGAGACC. Complete variable domain (other parts from reference TRBV11-2 and TRBJ2-5): EAGVAQSPRYKIIEKRQSVAFWCNPISGHATLYWYQQILGQGPKLLIQFQNNGVVDDSQLPKDRFSAERLKGVDSTLKIQPAKLEDSAVYLCASSPGGTRAETQYFGPGTRLLVL.

About this clone itself: The DNA ends 3 residues before the CDR3 does, and the rest of the CDR3 is filled in from the germline J gene. The V and J genes are TRBV20-1 and TRBJ2-2; 11 bases agree with TRBD2. The CDR3 extends over 15 amino acids. Trimming removed 6 bases from V and 6 bases from J; junction bases left unmatched: 9. CDR1 and CDR2 from the germline V gene are DFQATT and SNEGSKA (reference sequence). This CDR3 is CSADTSGSPAGELFF. CDR3 DNA, as far as it was read: TGCAGTGCCGACACTAGCGGGAGTCCCGCCGGGGAG.

On this clone: The read falls 3 residues short of the CDR3 end, and the missing part is taken from the germline J gene. This rearrangement joins TRBV30 to TRBJ1-4; tentatively, D is TRBD1 (5 bases). Germline CDR1 is GTSNPN and CDR2 is SVGIG (reference sequence). The CDR3 totals 18 residues. CDR3 region: CAWGSTGNRPLINSPLFF. The CDR3 bases that were read are TGTGCCTGGGGTTCCACAGGAAATCGACCCTTGATAAATTCACCA.

As regards this clone: The CDR3 end lies 3 residues beyond the end of the read and is filled in from the germline J gene. This sequence joins TRBV5-1 and TRBJ2-7; possible D gene TRBD2, 5 bases. V was clipped by 1 base and J by 4 bases, with 12 bases between them. The CDR3 is 14 amino acids. Per germline, CDR1 SGHRS and CDR2 YFSETQ. The covered CDR3 bases are TGCGCCAGCAGCTTGAGAGGGCCTTTTTACGAG. The encoded protein is CASSLRGPFYE. The full CDR3 reads CASSLRGPFYEQYF.

Comment on this clone: The sequenced fragment ends 3 residues before the CDR3 boundary, so the rest is inferred from the germline J gene. V and J are TRBV5-6 and TRBJ1-1; maybe TRBD1 (6 bases). The ends were cut back, 4 bases at V and 1 base at J, with 14 bases in the middle. The CDR3 has 15 residues. Germline assignment: CDR1 SGHDT and CDR2 YYEEEE. The CDR3 spells CASSPLDRQNTEAFF. CDR3 DNA (partial): TGTGCCAGCAGCCCTTTGGACAGACAGAACACTGAA.

With respect to this clone: The CDR3 goes on 3 residues after the read ends, and that part is filled in from the germline J gene. This chain connects TRBV10-3 to TRBJ2-1, with TRBD1 matching 9 bases. The J segment lost 8 bases and the V segment lost 6 bases, leaving 14 bases of the junction unmatched. Germline values: CDR1 ENHRY, CDR2 SYGVKD. CDR3 size: 16 residues. CDR3 sequence: CAIRKQQGAGPDEQFF. The sequenced part of the CDR3 DNA is TGTGCCATCAGAAAACAACAGGGGGCAGGTCCCGATGAG.

Concerning this clone: The read terminates 3 residues before the CDR3 end, so the remaining end is supplied by the germline J gene. The chain carries TRBV7-2 and TRBJ2-7; TRBD2 matches at 8 bases. The CDR3 is 15 residues long. J was trimmed by 0 bases and V by 5 bases; bases with no gene match: 6. CDR1 SGHTA and CDR2 FQGNSA come from the germline V gene. CDR3 loop: CASSVIAGPSYEQYF. The covered CDR3 bases are TGTGCCAGCAGCGTAATAGCGGGACCCTCCTACGAG. The entire variable domain, with the rest obtained from reference TRBV7-2 and TRBJ2-7, is as follows: GAGVSQSPSNKVTEKGKDVELRCDPISGHTALYWYRQSLGQGLEFLIYFQGNSAPDKSGLPSDRFSAERTGGSVSTLTIQRTQQEDSAVYLCASSVIAGPSYEQYFGPGTRLTVT.

As regards this clone: Read sequence stops 3 residues before the CDR3 end, and the germline J gene provides the missing end. This rearrangement joins TRBV10-2 to TRBJ2-3; 10 positions match TRBD2. This CDR3 is built from 18 residues. The germline CDR1 and CDR2 sequences are WSHSY and SAAADI. The CDR3 is CASSEWSSGGMYQETQYF. The sequenced part of the CDR3 DNA is TGCGCCAGCAGTGAGTGGTCTAGCGGGGGCATGTACCAAGAGACG.

Worth noting for this clone: The read stops 3 residues short of the end of the CDR3; the missing end is completed from the germline J gene. This rearrangement joins TRBV20-1 to TRBJ2-4, with unresolved D. The V end lost 0 bases, the J end lost 5 bases, and 17 bases lay between the germline ends. Germline values: CDR1 DFQATT, CDR2 SNEGSKA (reference sequence). This CDR3 is built from 16 residues. Partial CDR3 DNA: TGCAGTGCTAGAGATCTGGGCGCCCCGAGCCAAAACATT. Its translation: CSARDLGAPSQNI. The entire CDR3 is CSARDLGAPSQNIQYF.

Remarks on this clone: The read ends 3 residues early relative to the CDR3; the germline J gene fills the gap. The V call is TRBV2, the J call TRBJ2-2; maybe TRBD1 (6 bases). The CDR3 is 15 residues long. Germline CDR1 reads SNHLY; CDR2 reads FYNNEI. CDR3 DNA, as far as it was read: TGTGCCAGCAGTGTTAACAGGGAGTTGAATGAAAAG. It yields the protein CASSVNRELNEK. The whole CDR3 sequence is CASSVNRELNEKLFF. Using reference TRBV2 and TRBJ2-2 for the parts outside the CDR3, the full variable domain is EPEVTQTPSHQVTQMGQEVILRCVPISNHLYFYWYRQILGQKVEFLVSFYNNEISEKSEIFDDQFSVERPDGSNFTLKIRSTKLEDSAMYFCASSVNRELNEKLFFGEGSRLTVL.

With respect to this clone: Coverage ceases 3 residues before the CDR3 finishes, and the germline J gene fills in the end. The rearrangement joins TRBV11-3 to TRBJ1-1, with D possibly matching TRBD1 (6 bases). There are 13 residues in the CDR3. Germline V gene data show CDR1 as SGHNT and CDR2 as YENEEA. Between the trimmed V and J ends, which lost 4 bases and 1 base, there was a span of 7 bases. CDR3 sequence reads: CASSWGQNTEAFF. CDR3 bases read: TGTGCCAGCAGCTGGGGACAGAACACTGAA. Complete variable domain (other parts from reference TRBV11-3 and TRBJ1-1): EAGVVQSPRYKIIEKKQPVAFWCNPISGHNTLYWYLQNLGQGPELLIRYENEEAVDDSQLPKDRFSAERLKGVDSTLKIQPAELGDSAVYLCASSWGQNTEAFFGQGTRLTVV.